This T cell receptor (beta chain) was observed in a study of OX40 agonist ivuxolimab in advanced cancers. Study-level findings and limits: More expanded clones were found, on average, in CD8+ than in CD4+ T cells. The expanded peripheral T cells' antigen specificity was not determined.

The method was immunoSEQ multiplex PCR; TCRdb's version includes in-frame clones alone and lacks a portion of them. Of 21,000 or so clones listed, about 86% are singletons. Points on this clone: What it binds is unknown.

The investigators sampled blood at baseline, at cycle 4 day 1, and at cycle 7 day 1. Germline V gene lookup returns CDR1 PRHDT and CDR2 FYEKMQ (reference sequence). This CDR3 region has 16 residues. Germline trimming cut 2 bases from V and 3 bases from J; bases unmatched to any gene: 7. The clonotype originates from an adult with an advanced solid tumor such as melanoma, head and neck, liver or kidney cancer. The gene calls are TRBV13 and TRBJ2-1, with TRBD2 identical over 7 bases. The sample in question was CD4+ or CD8+ T cells sorted from blood, obtained in a trial of the OX40 agonist ivuxolimab. The CDR3 DNA is TGTGCCAGCAGCTTACGGCCGAGCGGGAACTACAATGAGCAGTTCTTC. This codes for CASSLRPSGNYNEQFF.